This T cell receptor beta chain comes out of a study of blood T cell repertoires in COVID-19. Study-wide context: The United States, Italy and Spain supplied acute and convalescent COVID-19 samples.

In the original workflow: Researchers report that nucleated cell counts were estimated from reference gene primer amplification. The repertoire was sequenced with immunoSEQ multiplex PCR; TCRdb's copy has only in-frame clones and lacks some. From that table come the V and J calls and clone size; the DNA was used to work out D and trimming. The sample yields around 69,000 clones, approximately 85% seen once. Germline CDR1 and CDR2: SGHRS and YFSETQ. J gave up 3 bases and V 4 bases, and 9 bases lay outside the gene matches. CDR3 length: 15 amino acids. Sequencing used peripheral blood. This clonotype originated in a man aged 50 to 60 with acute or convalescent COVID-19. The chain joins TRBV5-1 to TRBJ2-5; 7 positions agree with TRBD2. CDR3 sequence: CASSPYLGGKETQYF. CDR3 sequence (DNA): TGCGCCAGCAGCCCCTATCTGGGAGGGAAAGAGACCCAGTACTTC. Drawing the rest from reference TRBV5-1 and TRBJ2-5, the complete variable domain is KAGVTQTPRYLIKTRGQQVTLSCSPISGHRSVSWYQQTPGQGLQFLFEYFSETQRNKGNFPGRFSGRQFSNSRSEMNVSTLELGDSALYLCASSPYLGGKETQYFGPGTRLLVL.